This T cell receptor beta chain came from a study of lymphopenia after photon versus proton radiotherapy. The germline gives CDR1 MGHRA, CDR2 YSYEKL. CDR3 size: 13 residues. Trimming removed 4 bases from V and 7 bases from J, with 10 bases in between. The method was immunoSEQ multiplex PCR; TCRdb's version includes in-frame clones alone and lacks a portion of them. Here the sample spans about 30,000 clones, roughly 89% being singletons. The sequence derives from a woman aged 60-75 years with cholangiocarcinoma. Some clones in this sample may be carry-over from other donors' samples. The source was peripheral blood, collected from a patient treated with proton-based radiotherapy. This chain links TRBV4-1 with TRBJ1-4; perhaps TRBD1 as D (5 bases). The CDR3 protein is CASSLNGGEKLFF. The DNA of the CDR3 is TGCGCCAGCAGCCTCAACGGGGGTGAAAAACTGTTTTTT.